This TCR beta chain was documented in a study of T-cell memory formation after mild COVID-19. On this clonotype itself: Its antigen is not known.

The authors produced TCR alpha and TCR beta cDNA libraries with sample barcodes and UMIs by 5'RACE using constant-segment primers. TCRdb itself ran the 5' RACE reads through MiXCR, one entry per CDR3 protein. Found here are fewer than 250,000 distinct CDR3 sequences, 15% of them singletons; the top ten hold less than 2.5%. Study findings and constraints: Clones that got smaller from day 15 to 85 had even CD4/CD8, while clones growing later tipped toward CD4+. CM and EM subsets held most contracting CD4+ clones; EMRA held CD8+ ones.

The source material was PBMCs or a T cell subset sorted from them (not recorded which). The clonotype comes from an adult woman who had mild COVID-19 (a few samples of this study predate the infection). Cell type and time point are not known.

DNA for the CDR3: TGCAGTGCTAGCCCCCCATCAGGGACCTCCTCCTACGAGCAGTACTTC. The encoded protein is CSASPPSGTSSYEQYF. This chain joins TRBV20-1 and TRBJ2-7, with D possibly being TRBD1 or TRBD2 (5 bases each). Germline CDR1 is DFQATT and CDR2 is SNEGSKA (reference sequence). This CDR3 comprises 16 residues. V was pared by 3 bases and J by 0 bases, with 18 bases between.